This T cell receptor (beta chain) was captured in a study of CD8 T cells in Susac syndrome. Study observations and caveats: The study admitted that it had a relatively small number of individuals in its TCR sequencing and HLA analysis.

V was cut by 5 bases and J by 4 bases, with 12 bases left in between. This CDR3 spans 13 amino acids. Multiple sclerosis controls were treatment-naive patients with stable or active relapsing-remitting disease. TEMRA cells were FACS-enriched and CD8+ and CD4+ T cells negatively isolated. On this clonotype itself: Its target is unknown.

With random hexamers, roughly 0.45 to 1 ug RNA was reverse transcribed. Amplification of TCR beta CDR3 spanned 54 Vbeta and 13 Jbeta via immunoSEQ multiplex PCR. TCRdb re-analysed the immunoSEQ multiplex PCR reads in MiXCR, keeping a single row per CDR3 protein. This table holds over 130,000 distinct CDR3 sequences, 90% to 95% found once. The sample taken for sequencing was CD4+ T cells from PBMCs. The V and J genes are TRBV12-3 or TRBV12-4 and TRBJ2-7; tentatively, D is TRBD2 (6 bases). This receptor was obtained from a human donor with multiple sclerosis. The CDR3 is CASSRGKNYEQYF. CDR3 nucleotides: TGTGCCAGCAGTCGCGGGAAGAATTACGAGCAGTACTTC.